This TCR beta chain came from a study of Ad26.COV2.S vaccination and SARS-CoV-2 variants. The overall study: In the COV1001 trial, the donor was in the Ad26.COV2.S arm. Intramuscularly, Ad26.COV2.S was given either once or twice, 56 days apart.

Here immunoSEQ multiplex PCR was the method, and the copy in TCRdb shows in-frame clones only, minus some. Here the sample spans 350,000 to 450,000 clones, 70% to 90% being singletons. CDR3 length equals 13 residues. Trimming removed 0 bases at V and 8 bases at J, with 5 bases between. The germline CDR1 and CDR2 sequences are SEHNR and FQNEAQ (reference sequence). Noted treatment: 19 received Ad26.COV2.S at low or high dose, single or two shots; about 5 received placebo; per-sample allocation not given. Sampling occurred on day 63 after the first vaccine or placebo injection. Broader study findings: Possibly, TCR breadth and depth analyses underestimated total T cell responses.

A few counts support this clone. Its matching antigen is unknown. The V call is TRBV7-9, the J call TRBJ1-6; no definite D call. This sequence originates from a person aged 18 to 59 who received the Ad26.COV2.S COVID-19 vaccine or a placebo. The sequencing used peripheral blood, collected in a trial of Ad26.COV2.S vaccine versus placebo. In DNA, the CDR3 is TGTGCCAGCAGCTTAGCGAAGGATTCACCCCTCCACTTT. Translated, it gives CASSLAKDSPLHF.